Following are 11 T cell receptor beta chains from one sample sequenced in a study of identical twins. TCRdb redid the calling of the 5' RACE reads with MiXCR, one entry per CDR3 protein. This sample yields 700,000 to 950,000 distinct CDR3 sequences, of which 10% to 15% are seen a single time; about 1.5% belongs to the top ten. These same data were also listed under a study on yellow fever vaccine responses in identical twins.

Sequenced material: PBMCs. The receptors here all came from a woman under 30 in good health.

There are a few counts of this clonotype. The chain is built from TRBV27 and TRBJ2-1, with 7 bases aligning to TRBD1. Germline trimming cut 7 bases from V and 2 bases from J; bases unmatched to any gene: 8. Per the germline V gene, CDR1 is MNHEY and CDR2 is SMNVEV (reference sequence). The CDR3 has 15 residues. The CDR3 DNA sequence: TGTGCCAGCACCCTACGACAGGGACCCTACAATGAGCAGTTCTTC. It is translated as CASTLRQGPYNEQFF.

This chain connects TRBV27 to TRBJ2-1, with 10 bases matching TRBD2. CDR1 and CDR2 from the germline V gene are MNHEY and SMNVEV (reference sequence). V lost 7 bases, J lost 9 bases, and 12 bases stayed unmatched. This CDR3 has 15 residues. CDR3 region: CASNLAGDHPLEQFF. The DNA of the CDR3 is TGTGCCAGCAACCTAGCGGGAGACCACCCGCTTGAGCAGTTCTTC.

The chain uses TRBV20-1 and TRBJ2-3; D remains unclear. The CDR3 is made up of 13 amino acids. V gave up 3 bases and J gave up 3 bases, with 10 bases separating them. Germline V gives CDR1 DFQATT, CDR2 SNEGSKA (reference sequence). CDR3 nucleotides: TGCAGTGCTAGTATGATCGGGACAGATACGCAGTATTTT. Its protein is CSASMIGTDTQYF.

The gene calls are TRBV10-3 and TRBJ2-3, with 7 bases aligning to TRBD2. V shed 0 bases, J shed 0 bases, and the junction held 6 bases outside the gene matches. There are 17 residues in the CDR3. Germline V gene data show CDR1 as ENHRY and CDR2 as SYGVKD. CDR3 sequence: CAISESGGRGSTDTQYF. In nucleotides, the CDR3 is TGTGCCATCAGTGAGTCGGGAGGGCGCGGTAGCACAGATACGCAGTATTTT.

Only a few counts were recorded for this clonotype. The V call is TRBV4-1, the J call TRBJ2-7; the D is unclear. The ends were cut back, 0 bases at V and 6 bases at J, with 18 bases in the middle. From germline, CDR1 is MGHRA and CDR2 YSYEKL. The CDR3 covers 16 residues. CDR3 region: CASSQDIGQDPLEQYF. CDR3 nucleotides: TGCGCCAGCAGCCAAGATATAGGGCAGGATCCTCTCGAGCAGTACTTC.

As DNA, the CDR3 is TGTGCCAGCAGTGCCGGGGGAAGGTCCTACAATGAGCAGTTCTTC. Translating it yields CASSAGGRSYNEQFF. This chain links TRBV2 with TRBJ2-1; possibly TRBD2 for D (6 bases). Deletions cut 4 bases from V and 1 base from J, with 11 bases between. The CDR3 loop spans 15 amino acids. In germline, CDR1 is SNHLY, CDR2 FYNNEI.

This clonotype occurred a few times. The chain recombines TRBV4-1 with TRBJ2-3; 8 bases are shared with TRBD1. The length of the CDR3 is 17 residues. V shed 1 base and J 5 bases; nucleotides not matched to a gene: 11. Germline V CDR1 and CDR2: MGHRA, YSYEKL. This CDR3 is CASSQARTGRGVDTQYF. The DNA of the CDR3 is TGCGCCAGCAGCCAAGCAAGGACAGGGCGAGGGGTAGATACGCAGTATTTT.

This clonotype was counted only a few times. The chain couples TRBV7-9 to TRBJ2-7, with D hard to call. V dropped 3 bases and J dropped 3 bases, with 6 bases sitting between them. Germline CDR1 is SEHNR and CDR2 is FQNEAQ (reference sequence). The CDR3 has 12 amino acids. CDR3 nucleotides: TGTGCCAGCAGCTTTATGAACTACGAGCAGTACTTC. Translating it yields CASSFMNYEQYF.

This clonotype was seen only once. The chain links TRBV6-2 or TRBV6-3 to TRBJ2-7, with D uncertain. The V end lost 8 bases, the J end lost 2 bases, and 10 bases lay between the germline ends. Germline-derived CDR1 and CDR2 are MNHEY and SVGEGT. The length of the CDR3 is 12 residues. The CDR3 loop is CASHSRTYEQYV. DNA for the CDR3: TGTGCCAGCCATTCCCGAACCTACGAGCAGTACGTC.

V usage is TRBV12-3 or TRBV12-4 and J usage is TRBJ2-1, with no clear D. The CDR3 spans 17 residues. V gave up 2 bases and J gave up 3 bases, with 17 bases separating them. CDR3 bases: TGTGCCAGCAGTTTAAAGGGCCCAACCTCAGTCTACAATGAGCAGTTCTTC. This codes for CASSLKGPTSVYNEQFF.

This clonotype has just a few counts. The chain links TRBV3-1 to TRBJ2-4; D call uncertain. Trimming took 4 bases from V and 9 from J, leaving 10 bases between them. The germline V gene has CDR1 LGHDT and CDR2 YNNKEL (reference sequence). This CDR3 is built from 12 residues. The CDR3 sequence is CASSPFEGIQYF. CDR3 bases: TGTGCCAGCAGCCCATTTGAAGGCATTCAGTACTTC.